The rows below give T cell receptor beta chains drawn from one sample of a study of blood T cell repertoires in COVID-19. The repertoire was sequenced with immunoSEQ multiplex PCR; TCRdb's copy has only in-frame clones and lacks some. The sample has about 360,000 clones, approximately 89% seen once. The sample consisted of PBMCs or T cells enriched from blood (not recorded which). Receptors were obtained from a man aged 25-45 years who had recovered from COVID-19. Both conserved end residues are part of each CDR3. A D gene is named only where the DNA matches it firmly. Size tells how often a clone was seen (once, few, many) or the class of an expanded clone, and some rows leave it out.

j_call | d_call | clone_size | v_call | cdr3_nt | cdr3_aa
TRBJ1-4 | NA | NA | TRBV18 | TGTGCCAGCTCACCTCGTACTAATGAAAAACTGTTTTTT | CASSPRTNEKLFF
TRBJ2-7 | NA | NA | TRBV19 | TGTGCCAGTAGTGTCACAGGGAGCTCCTACGAGCAGTACTTC | CASSVTGSSYEQYF
TRBJ1-1 | TRBD1 | NA | TRBV30 | TGTGCCTGGACGGTTCAGGGACAGGGGGCAAACACTGAAGCTTTCTTT | CAWTVQGQGANTEAFF
TRBJ2-2 | NA | NA | TRBV27 | TGTGCCAGCAGTTTCCGGGGTTCCGGGGAGCTGTTTTTT | CASSFRGSGELFF
TRBJ2-5 | NA | NA | TRBV6-2/TRBV6-3 | TGTGCCAGCAGTTACTCAGGGGTTACGGACTTC | CASSYSGVTDF
TRBJ2-1 | TRBD2 | NA | TRBV11-2 | TGTGCCAGCAGCTTGGGACTAGCGGGGGGGCAGGGTGAGCAGTTCTTC | CASSLGLAGGQGEQFF
TRBJ1-1 | NA | NA | TRBV9 | TGTGCCAGCAGCGTAGACGGGCAGGGGTCCGTTGAAGCTTTCTTT | CASSVDGQGSVEAFF
TRBJ1-6 | TRBD1 | NA | TRBV27 | TGTGCCAGCAGACACCGCCCGGGACAGGATTCACCCCTCCACTTT | CASRHRPGQDSPLHF
TRBJ2-1 | TRBD1 | once | TRBV7-9 | TGTGCCAGCAGCCCAAGGACAGGCAACTACAATGAGCAGTTCTTC | CASSPRTGNYNEQFF
TRBJ1-5 | TRBD1 | NA | TRBV28 | TGTGCCGGCACCTTACAGGGGGCAAATCAGCCCCAGCATTTT | CAGTLQGANQPQHF
TRBJ1-1 | TRBD1 | NA | TRBV4-2 | TGTGCCAGCAGCCAAGATCCGGACAGGGTTTTTTTCTTT | CASSQDPDRVFFF
TRBJ1-1 | TRBD1 | NA | TRBV10-3 | TGTGCCACCGACACCGGGACAGGGGGAAACACTGAAGCTTTCTTT | CATDTGTGGNTEAFF
TRBJ1-1 | TRBD1 | NA | TRBV7-9 | TGTGCCAGCAGCGGGACAGGGGGCACTGAAGCTTTCTTT | CASSGTGGTEAFF
TRBJ1-1 | TRBD1 | NA | TRBV18 | TGTGCCAGCTCACGGGGACAGGGCTGGACTGAAGCTTTCTTT | CASSRGQGWTEAFF
TRBJ1-5 | NA | NA | TRBV19 | TGTGCCAGTAAGGAGACAGTCCGGAATCAGCCCCAGCATTTT | CASKETVRNQPQHF
TRBJ1-5 | NA | NA | TRBV7-9 | TGTGCCAGCAGCTCTACCAATCAGCCCCAGCATTTT | CASSSTNQPQHF